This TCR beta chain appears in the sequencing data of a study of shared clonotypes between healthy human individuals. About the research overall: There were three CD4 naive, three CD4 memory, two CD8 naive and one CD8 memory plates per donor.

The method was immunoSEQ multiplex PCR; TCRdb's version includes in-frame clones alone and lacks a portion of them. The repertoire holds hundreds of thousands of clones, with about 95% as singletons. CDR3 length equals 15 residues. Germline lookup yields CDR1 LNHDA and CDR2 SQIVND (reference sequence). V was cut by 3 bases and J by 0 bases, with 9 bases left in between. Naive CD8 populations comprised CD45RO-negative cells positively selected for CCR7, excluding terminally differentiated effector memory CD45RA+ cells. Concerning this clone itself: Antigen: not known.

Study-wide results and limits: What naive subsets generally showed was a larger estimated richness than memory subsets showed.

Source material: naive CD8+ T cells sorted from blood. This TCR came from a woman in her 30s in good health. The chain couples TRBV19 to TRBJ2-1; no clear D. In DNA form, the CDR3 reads TGTGCCAGTAGTATCCTGCGGAACTCCTACAATGAGCAGTTCTTC. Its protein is CASSILRNSYNEQFF.